The 3 T cell receptor beta chains given below trace back to one sample, sequenced in a study of T cells in Graves' hyperthyroidism and ophthalmopathy. There were TCR beta CDR3 regions amplified from RNA transcripts. The HTBI set primed first-round TCR CDR3 RT-PCR. One entry per CDR3 protein, called by TCRdb with MiXCR from the multiplex PCR reads. The sample yields around 690,000 distinct CDR3 sequences, 15% to 20% seen once. Material for sequencing was blood. All receptors come from a man aged 50 or older with Graves' hyperthyroidism.

On this clonotype itself: A read error may account for a junction end that differs from germline. The rearrangement links TRBV7-9 to TRBJ1-1, with TRBD1 matching over 10 bases. The CDR3 is 16 amino acids. Germline V gene lookup returns CDR1 SEHNR and CDR2 FQNEAQ (reference sequence). CDR3 coding DNA: TGTGCCAGCAGTTCTGGGGACAGGGGATTAGGCACTGAAGCTTCCTTT. Its protein is CASSSGDRGLGTEASF.

This clonotype came up many times. J is TRBJ2-3 and V is TRBV28; D is perhaps TRBD1 (5 bases). Germline values: CDR1 MDHEN, CDR2 SYDVKM. V lost 11 bases to trimming and J lost 2 bases, with 11 bases between them. The CDR3 runs to 12 residues. The CDR3 reads CACAGNTDTQYF. For the CDR3, the DNA is TGTGCCTGCGCAGGGAACACAGATACGCAGTATTTT.

The rearrangement uses TRBV6-2 or TRBV6-3 and TRBJ1-4; 8 bases agree with TRBD1. The length of the CDR3 is 14 residues. The V gene's germline CDR1 is MNHEY and CDR2 SVGEGT. V shed 4 bases and J 10 bases; nucleotides not matched to a gene: 8. For the CDR3, the DNA is TGTGCCAGCAGTTCCCAGGGGGCTGGCGTAAAACTGTTTTTT. It yields the protein CASSSQGAGVKLFF.